This T cell receptor (beta chain) was sequenced in a study of T-cell reconstitution after alpha-beta-depleted transplantation in children. This clonotype was counted between two and nine times. Unique molecular identifiers featured in how the TCRbeta library was prepared. TCRdb re-called the PCR reads with MiXCR, one entry per CDR3 protein. Of approximately 640,000 distinct CDR3 sequences listed, roughly 15% were seen once; the top ten hold under 1.2%. The CDR3 contains 16 residues. CDR1 and CDR2 (germline): SGHRS, YFSETQ. Trimming took 8 bases from V and 2 from J; bases not matched to a gene: 10. This TCR derives from a human donor who donated a stem cell graft to a child with acute myeloid leukemia. The chain has TRBV5-1 and TRBJ1-2; TRBD1 aligns across 12 bases. Here the sequenced sample was PBMCs from the stem cell graft donor, taken from the stem cell graft. In DNA form, the CDR3 reads TGCGCCAGTCAACATGGGACAGGGGGCTTAAACTATGGCTACACCTTC. Encoded protein: CASQHGTGGLNYGYTF.